A selection of T cell receptor beta chains follows, all from one sample in a study of T-cell memory formation after mild COVID-19. MiXCR, applied by TCRdb to the 5' RACE reads, yields one record per CDR3 protein. The data contain about 390,000 distinct CDR3 sequences, roughly 20% of them singletons. Sequencing used PBMCs or a T cell subset sorted from them (not recorded which). Every receptor here comes from an adult woman who had mild COVID-19 (a few samples of this study predate the infection). Cell type and time point are not known. Both conserved end residues are part of each CDR3. D genes are given only for firm matches. Where a row states a size, it is once, few, many or the class of an expanded clone; other rows omit it.

length,size,D,V,J,CDR3,DNA
17,NA,NA,TRBV6-2/TRBV6-3,TRBJ2-1,CASSYAVVSGYYNEQFF,TGTGCCAGCAGTTACGCCGTGGTCTCGGGCTACTACAATGAGCAGTTCTTC
15,few,TRBD1,TRBV4-1,TRBJ2-2,CASSLIYRGTGELFF,TGCGCCAGCAGCCTGATATACAGGGGCACCGGGGAGCTGTTTTTT
16,NA,NA,TRBV9,TRBJ2-3,CASSVGTGTSTDTQYF,TGTGCCAGCAGCGTAGGGACCGGCACGAGCACAGATACGCAGTATTTT
15,many,NA,TRBV7-8,TRBJ1-5,CASSLGTYSNQPQHF,TGTGCCAGCAGCTTAGGGACATACAGCAATCAGCCCCAGCATTTT
14,few,TRBD1,TRBV7-6,TRBJ2-5,CASSGPRGQETQYF,TGTGCCAGCAGCGGTCCCAGGGGGCAAGAGACCCAGTACTTC
14,few,NA,TRBV5-1,TRBJ2-7,CASSSRMIPYEQYF,TGCGCCAGCAGCTCCCGTATGATTCCCTACGAGCAGTACTTC
16,few,TRBD1,TRBV25-1,TRBJ1-1,CASSPLRTGRVTEAFF,TGTGCCAGCAGTCCCCTACGGACAGGGAGGGTAACTGAAGCTTTCTTT
12,NA,NA,TRBV24-1,TRBJ2-4,CAVEAANSIQYF,TGTGCCGTTGAGGCGGCTAATAGCATTCAGTACTTC
14,few,NA,TRBV21-1,TRBJ1-2,CASSKFRVNYGYTF,TGTGCCAGCAGCAAATTCAGGGTGAACTATGGCTACACCTTC
13,NA,NA,TRBV12-3/TRBV12-4,TRBJ1-6,CASTVGLGSPLHF,TGTGCCAGCACAGTTGGGTTGGGGTCACCCCTCCACTTT
13,few,NA,TRBV29-1,TRBJ1-1,CSVERPPNTEAFF,TGCAGCGTTGAACGGCCGCCGAACACTGAAGCTTTCTTT
15,many,NA,TRBV5-1,TRBJ2-1,CASSLLRDSYNEQFF,TGCGCCAGCAGCTTGTTGAGGGACTCCTACAATGAGCAGTTCTTC
16,few,NA,TRBV21-1,TRBJ1-4,CAIESGAGDAAEKLFF,TGTGCCATCGAGTCAGGGGCGGGGGATGCGGCCGAAAAACTGTTTTTT
19,NA,TRBD2,TRBV3-1,TRBJ2-7,CASSPTDRWTSGSSYEQYF,TGTGCCAGCAGCCCCACCGATCGGTGGACTAGCGGGAGCTCCTACGAGCAGTACTTC
13,many,NA,TRBV29-1,TRBJ2-7,CSVVVLSRDEQYF,TGCAGCGTTGTAGTGCTGAGTCGTGACGAGCAGTACTTC
15,NA,NA,TRBV12-3/TRBV12-4,TRBJ1-5,CASSPIQGRNQPQHF,TGTGCCAGCAGCCCAATTCAGGGGAGAAATCAGCCCCAGCATTTT
12,NA,NA,TRBV19,TRBJ2-7,CASGPGGGEQYF,TGTGCCAGCGGACCAGGAGGCGGCGAGCAGTACTTC
13,few,NA,TRBV7-2,TRBJ2-1,CASSQRTGTREFF,TGTGCCAGCAGCCAAAGGACCGGGACACGGGAGTTCTTC
16,few,TRBD2,TRBV7-3,TRBJ2-2,CASSLTTSLDTGELFF,TGTGCCAGCAGCTTAACGACTAGCCTAGACACCGGGGAGCTGTTTTTT
14,NA,NA,TRBV7-3,TRBJ2-3,CASSSASSTDTQYF,TGTGCCAGCAGCTCTGCTAGTAGCACAGATACGCAGTATTTT
16,NA,NA,TRBV20-1,TRBJ2-3,CSARDLSRRGSDTQYF,TGCAGTGCTAGAGATCTGTCCCGGCGAGGGTCTGATACGCAGTATTTT
16,NA,TRBD2,TRBV27,TRBJ2-1,CASSPRTSGEYNEQFF,TGTGCCAGCAGTCCCCGGACTAGCGGGGAATACAATGAGCAGTTCTTC
12,few,NA,TRBV9,TRBJ2-3,CASSVEGGTQYF,TGTGCCAGCAGCGTAGAAGGAGGTACGCAGTATTTT
17,NA,NA,TRBV12-3/TRBV12-4,TRBJ2-2,CASSPLGRPGRTGELFF,TGTGCCAGCAGTCCCCTCGGACGGCCGGGGAGGACCGGGGAGCTGTTTTTT
13,few,TRBD2,TRBV20-1,TRBJ2-3,CSVPLLATDTQYF,TGCAGTGTCCCCCTACTAGCGACAGATACGCAGTATTTT
14,few,NA,TRBV7-2,TRBJ1-1,CASSSTGMYAEAFF,TGTGCCAGCAGCTCCACAGGGATGTATGCTGAAGCTTTCTTT
11,NA,NA,TRBV5-1,TRBJ1-1,CASSWEGAAFF,TGCGCCAGCAGCTGGGAAGGAGCGGCTTTCTTT
14,few,NA,TRBV12-3/TRBV12-4,TRBJ2-3,CASSPAQGTDTQYF,TGTGCCAGCAGCCCAGCACAGGGCACAGATACGCAGTATTTT
18,few,TRBD1,TRBV12-3/TRBV12-4,TRBJ2-3,CASSWTGVVFGSTDTQYF,TGTGCCAGCAGTTGGACAGGTGTTGTTTTTGGTTCCACAGATACGCAGTATTTT
15,few,TRBD1,TRBV3-1,TRBJ1-2,CASSQGLTGDYGYTF,TGTGCCAGCAGCCAAGGATTAACAGGGGACTATGGCTACACCTTC
15,few,NA,TRBV4-2,TRBJ1-1,CASSPTTDSYTEAFF,TGTGCCAGCAGCCCAACCACTGACAGCTACACTGAAGCTTTCTTT
17,many,TRBD2,TRBV5-1,TRBJ2-3,CASSLIGGGFSTDTQYF,TGCGCCAGCAGCTTGATCGGCGGGGGGTTCAGCACAGATACGCAGTATTTT
18,NA,NA,TRBV4-3,TRBJ1-6,CASSQGNRQNSYNSPLHF,TGCGCCAGCAGCCAAGGAAACCGACAGAACTCCTATAATTCACCCCTCCACTTT
13,NA,NA,TRBV6-2/TRBV6-3,TRBJ1-2,CASSTTTGGGYTF,TGTGCCAGCAGCACTACGACAGGTGGAGGCTACACCTTC
15,many,NA,TRBV5-1,TRBJ2-1,CASVGVQGGIQEQFF,TGCGCCAGCGTCGGAGTACAGGGGGGGATTCAGGAGCAGTTCTTC
15,few,NA,TRBV5-1,TRBJ1-1,CASSLDGQGPTEAFF,TGCGCCAGCAGCTTGGATGGGCAGGGGCCCACTGAAGCTTTCTTT
15,NA,NA,TRBV28,TRBJ1-4,CASSLSGSWNEKLFF,TGTGCCAGCAGTTTATCCGGATCTTGGAATGAAAAACTGTTTTTT
12,NA,NA,TRBV18,TRBJ2-3,CASSPERHTQYF,TGTGCCAGCTCACCTGAACGGCATACGCAGTATTTT
15,NA,TRBD1,TRBV5-5,TRBJ2-7,CASSSPGQGAFEQYF,TGTGCCAGCAGCTCACCCGGACAGGGGGCTTTCGAGCAGTACTTC
14,NA,NA,TRBV7-8,TRBJ1-3,CASATRTVLNTIYF,TGTGCCAGCGCTACCCGGACAGTTCTAAACACCATATATTTT